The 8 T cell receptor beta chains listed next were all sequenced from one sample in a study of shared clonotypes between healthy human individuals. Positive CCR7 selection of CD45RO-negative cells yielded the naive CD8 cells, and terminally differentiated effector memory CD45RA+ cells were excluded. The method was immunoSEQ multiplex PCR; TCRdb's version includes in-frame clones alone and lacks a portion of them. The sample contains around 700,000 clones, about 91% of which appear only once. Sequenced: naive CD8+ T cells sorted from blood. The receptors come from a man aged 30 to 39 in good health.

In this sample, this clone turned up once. CDR3 coding DNA: TGTGCCAGCAGTTTCGATTACAATGAGCAGTTCTTC. Translating gives CASSFDYNEQFF. The V call is TRBV28, the J call TRBJ2-1; D not certain. Trimming took off 3 bases at V and 4 bases at J, with 4 bases between the two ends. Germline V gives CDR1 MDHEN, CDR2 SYDVKM. The CDR3 has 12 amino acids.

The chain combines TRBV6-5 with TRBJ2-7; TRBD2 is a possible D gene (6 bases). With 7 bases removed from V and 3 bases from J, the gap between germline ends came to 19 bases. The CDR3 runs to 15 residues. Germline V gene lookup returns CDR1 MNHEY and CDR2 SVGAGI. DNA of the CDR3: TGTGCCAGCACGCCCCGGGGAGGAGGTGGCTACGAGCAGTACTTC. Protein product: CASTPRGGGGYEQYF.

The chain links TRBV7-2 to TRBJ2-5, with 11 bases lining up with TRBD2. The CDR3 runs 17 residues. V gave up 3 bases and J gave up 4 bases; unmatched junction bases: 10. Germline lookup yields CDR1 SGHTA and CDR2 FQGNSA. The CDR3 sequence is CASSLNWGLAGGETQYF. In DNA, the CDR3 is TGTGCCAGCAGCTTGAACTGGGGGCTAGCGGGAGGAGAGACCCAGTACTTC.

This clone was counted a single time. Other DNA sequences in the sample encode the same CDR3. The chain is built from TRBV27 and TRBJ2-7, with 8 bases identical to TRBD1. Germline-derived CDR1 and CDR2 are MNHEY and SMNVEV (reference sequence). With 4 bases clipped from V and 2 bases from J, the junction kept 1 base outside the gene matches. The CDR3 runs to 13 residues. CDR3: CASSSGGAYEQYF. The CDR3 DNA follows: TGTGCCAGCAGTTCAGGGGGCGCCTACGAGCAGTACTTC.

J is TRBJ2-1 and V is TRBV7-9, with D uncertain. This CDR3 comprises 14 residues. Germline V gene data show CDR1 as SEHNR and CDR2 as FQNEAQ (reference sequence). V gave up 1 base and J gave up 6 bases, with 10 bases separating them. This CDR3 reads CASSLGFGPNEQFF. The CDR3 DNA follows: TGTGCCAGCAGCTTAGGGTTCGGACCCAATGAGCAGTTCTTC. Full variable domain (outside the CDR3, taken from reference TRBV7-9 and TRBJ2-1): DTGVSQNPRHKITKRGQNVTFRCDPISEHNRLYWYRQTLGQGPEFLTYFQNEAQLEKSRLLSDRFSAERPKGSFSTLEIQRTEQGDSAMYLCASSLGFGPNEQFFGPGTRLTVL.

The CDR3 loop reads CASSFGLASTGELFF. CDR3 DNA: TGTGCCAGCAGTTTTGGGCTGGCGAGCACCGGGGAGCTGTTTTTT. This rearrangement joins TRBV27 to TRBJ2-2; no definite D call. The CDR3 runs 15 residues. CDR1 is MNHEY, CDR2 SMNVEV, per germline (reference sequence). V was cut by 3 bases and J by 4 bases, with 12 bases left in between.

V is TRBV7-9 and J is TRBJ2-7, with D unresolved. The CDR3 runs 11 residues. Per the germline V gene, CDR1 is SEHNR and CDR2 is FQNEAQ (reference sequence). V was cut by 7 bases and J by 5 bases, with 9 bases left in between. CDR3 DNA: TGTGCCAGCAAATCGGACCACGAGCAGTACTTC. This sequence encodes CASKSDHEQYF.

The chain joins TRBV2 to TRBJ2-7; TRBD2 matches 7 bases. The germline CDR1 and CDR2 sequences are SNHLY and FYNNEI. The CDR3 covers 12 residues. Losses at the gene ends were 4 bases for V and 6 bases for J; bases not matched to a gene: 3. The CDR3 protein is CASSVSGGEQYF. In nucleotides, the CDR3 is TGTGCCAGCAGTGTATCGGGAGGCGAGCAGTACTTC.